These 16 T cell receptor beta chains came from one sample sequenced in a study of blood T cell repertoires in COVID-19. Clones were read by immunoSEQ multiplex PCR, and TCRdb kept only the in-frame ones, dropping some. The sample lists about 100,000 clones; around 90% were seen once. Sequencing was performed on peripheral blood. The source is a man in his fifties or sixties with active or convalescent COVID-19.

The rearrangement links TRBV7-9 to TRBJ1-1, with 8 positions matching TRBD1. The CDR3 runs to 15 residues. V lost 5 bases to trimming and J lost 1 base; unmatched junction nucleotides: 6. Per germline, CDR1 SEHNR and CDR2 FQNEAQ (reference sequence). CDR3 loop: CASSPYRGKNTEAFF. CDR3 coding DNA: TGTGCCAGCAGCCCGTACAGGGGGAAGAACACTGAAGCTTTCTTT.

This CDR3 is CASSTLWDRGRSGETQYF. The DNA for the CDR3 is TGTGCCAGCAGCACCTTATGGGACAGGGGGCGCTCAGGGGAGACCCAGTACTTC. The chain has TRBV5-6 and TRBJ2-5; 12 nucleotides line up with TRBD1. The CDR3 has 18 amino acids. The ends lost 4 bases at V and 5 bases at J; junction bases unmatched: 15. Germline V gives CDR1 SGHDT, CDR2 YYEEEE. The full variable domain, completed using reference TRBV5-6 and TRBJ2-5, is DAGVTQSPTHLIKTRGQQVTLRCSPKSGHDTVSWYQQALGQGPQFIFQYYEEEERQRGNFPDRFSGHQFPNYSSELNVNALLLGDSALYLCASSTLWDRGRSGETQYFGPGTRLLVL.

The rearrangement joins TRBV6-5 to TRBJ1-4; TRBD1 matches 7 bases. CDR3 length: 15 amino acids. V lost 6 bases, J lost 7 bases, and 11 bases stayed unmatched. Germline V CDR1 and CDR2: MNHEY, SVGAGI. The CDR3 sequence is CASRLGQSRGEKLFF. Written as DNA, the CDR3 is TGTGCCAGCAGGTTGGGACAGTCCCGGGGTGAAAAACTGTTTTTT.

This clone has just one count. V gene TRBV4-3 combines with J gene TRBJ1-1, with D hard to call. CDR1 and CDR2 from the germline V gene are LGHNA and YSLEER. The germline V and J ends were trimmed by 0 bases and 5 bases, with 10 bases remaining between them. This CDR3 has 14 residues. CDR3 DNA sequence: TGCGCCAGCAGCCAAGAGGCAGCGGGGACTGAAGCTTTCTTT. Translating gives CASSQEAAGTEAFF.

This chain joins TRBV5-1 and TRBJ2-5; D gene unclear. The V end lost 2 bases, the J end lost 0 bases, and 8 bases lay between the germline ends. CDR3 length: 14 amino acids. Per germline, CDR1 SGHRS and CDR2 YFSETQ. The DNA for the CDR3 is TGCGCCAGCAGCTTAGGCGGATACCAAGAGACCCAGTACTTC. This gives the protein CASSLGGYQETQYF.

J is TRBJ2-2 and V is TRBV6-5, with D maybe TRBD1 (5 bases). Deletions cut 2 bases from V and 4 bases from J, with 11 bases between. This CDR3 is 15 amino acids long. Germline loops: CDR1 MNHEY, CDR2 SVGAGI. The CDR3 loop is CASSYKQGGTGELFF. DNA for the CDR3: TGTGCCAGCAGTTACAAGCAGGGTGGCACCGGGGAGCTGTTTTTT.

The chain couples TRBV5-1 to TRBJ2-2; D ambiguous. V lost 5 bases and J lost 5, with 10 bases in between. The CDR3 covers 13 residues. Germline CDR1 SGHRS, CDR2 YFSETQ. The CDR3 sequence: CASRQLRTGELFF. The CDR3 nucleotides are TGCGCCAGCAGACAGCTGCGAACCGGGGAGCTGTTTTTT.

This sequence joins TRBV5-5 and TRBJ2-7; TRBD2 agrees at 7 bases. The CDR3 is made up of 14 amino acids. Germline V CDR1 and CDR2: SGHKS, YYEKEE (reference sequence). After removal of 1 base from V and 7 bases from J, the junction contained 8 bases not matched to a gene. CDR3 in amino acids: CASSLSSGAREQYV. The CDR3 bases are TGTGCCAGCAGCTTGTCCAGCGGGGCCCGGGAGCAGTACGTC.

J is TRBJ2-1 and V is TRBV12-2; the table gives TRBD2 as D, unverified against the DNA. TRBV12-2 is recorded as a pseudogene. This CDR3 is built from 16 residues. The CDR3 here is CASRPRGAGAPSEQFF. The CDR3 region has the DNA TGTGCAAGTCGCCCCCGAGGAGCGGGGGCCCCGAGCGAGCAGTTCTTC.

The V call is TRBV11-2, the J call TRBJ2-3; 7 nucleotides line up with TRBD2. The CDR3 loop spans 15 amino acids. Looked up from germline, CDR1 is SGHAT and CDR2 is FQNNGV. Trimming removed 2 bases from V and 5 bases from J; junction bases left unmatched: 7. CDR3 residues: CASSLTSGEGDTQYF. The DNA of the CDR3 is TGTGCCAGCAGCTTAACCAGCGGGGAGGGAGATACGCAGTATTTT. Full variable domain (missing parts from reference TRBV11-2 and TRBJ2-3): EAGVAQSPRYKIIEKRQSVAFWCNPISGHATLYWYQQILGQGPKLLIQFQNNGVVDDSQLPKDRFSAERLKGVDSTLKIQPAKLEDSAVYLCASSLTSGEGDTQYFGPGTRLTVL.

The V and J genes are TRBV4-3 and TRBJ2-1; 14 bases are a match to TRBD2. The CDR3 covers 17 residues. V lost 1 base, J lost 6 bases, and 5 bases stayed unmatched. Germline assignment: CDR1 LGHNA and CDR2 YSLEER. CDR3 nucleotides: TGCGCCAGCAGCCAAGGCTGGACTAGCGGGGGGTTCAATGAGCAGTTCTTC. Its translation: CASSQGWTSGGFNEQFF.

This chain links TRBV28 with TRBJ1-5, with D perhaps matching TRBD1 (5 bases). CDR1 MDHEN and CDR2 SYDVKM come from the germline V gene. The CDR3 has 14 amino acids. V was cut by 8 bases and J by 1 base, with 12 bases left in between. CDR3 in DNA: TGTGCCAGCCGCCAGGGCCCCAGCAATCAGCCCCAGCATTTT. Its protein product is CASRQGPSNQPQHF.

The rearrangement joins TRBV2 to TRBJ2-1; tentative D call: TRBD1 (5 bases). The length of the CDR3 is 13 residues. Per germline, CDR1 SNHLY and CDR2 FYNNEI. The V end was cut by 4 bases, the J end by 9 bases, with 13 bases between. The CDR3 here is CASSGGGSGEQFF. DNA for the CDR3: TGTGCCAGCAGTGGGGGCGGTTCGGGTGAGCAGTTCTTC.

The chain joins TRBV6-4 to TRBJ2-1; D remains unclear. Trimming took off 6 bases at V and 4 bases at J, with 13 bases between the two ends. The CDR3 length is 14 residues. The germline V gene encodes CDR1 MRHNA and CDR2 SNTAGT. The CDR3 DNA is TGTGCCAGCAGCCCGATGGGCGCGTACAATGAGCAGTTCTTC. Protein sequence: CASSPMGAYNEQFF.

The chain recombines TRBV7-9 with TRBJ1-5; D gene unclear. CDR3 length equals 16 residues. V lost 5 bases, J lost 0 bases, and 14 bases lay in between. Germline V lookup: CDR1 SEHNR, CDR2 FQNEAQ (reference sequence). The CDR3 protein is CASSPRTADSNQPQHF. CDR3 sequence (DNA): TGTGCCAGCAGCCCACGAACAGCGGATAGCAATCAGCCCCAGCATTTT.

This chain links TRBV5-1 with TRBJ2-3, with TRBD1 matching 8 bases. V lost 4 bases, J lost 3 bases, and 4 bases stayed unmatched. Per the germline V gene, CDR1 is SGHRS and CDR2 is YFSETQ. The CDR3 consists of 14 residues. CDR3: CASSPRTGTDTQYF. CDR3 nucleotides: TGCGCCAGCAGCCCCCGGACAGGGACAGATACGCAGTATTTT.